This T cell receptor (beta chain) derives from a study of neoadjuvant anti-PD-1 for oral cavity cancer. Measured with immunoSEQ multiplex PCR; TCRdb has only the in-frame clones, and not every one. The sample consists of 35,000 to 40,000 clones, roughly two fifths of them appearing once. The time point denotes: after neoadjuvant nivolumab, at surgical resection. Germline CDR1 is LNHDA and CDR2 is SQIVND (reference sequence). The CDR3 covers 16 residues. The trim removed 5 bases at V and 0 bases at J, leaving 9 bases unmatched. This clone was seen a few times. The TCR sequence derives from a person between 40 and 85 years old with oral cavity squamous cell carcinoma. The chain joins TRBV19 to TRBJ2-5, with 7 bases aligning to TRBD1. The sequences come from tumor tissue, collected after nivolumab (anti-PD-1) treatment. Here the CDR3 DNA reads TGTGCCAGTAGTCCCACTCCACAGGGGCACCAAGAGACCCAGTACTTC. Amino acids: CASSPTPQGHQETQYF.